The TCR beta chain described here comes from a study of cytomegalovirus exposure and HLA in healthy donors. Broader study findings: Altogether, 164 TCR beta chains were recorded as cytomegalovirus-associated. According to a later analysis, most TCR beta chains associated with CMV appeared HLA-restricted.

Details on this clone: The antigen is undetermined.

The V gene's germline CDR1 is SGHNT and CDR2 YYREEE (reference sequence). This CDR3 contains 19 residues. Germline trimming cut 4 bases from V and 2 bases from J; bases unmatched to any gene: 19. PCR used 60 Vbeta primers and 13 Jbeta primers. Some clones are missing from TCRdb's copy, which holds only in-frame ones; the method was immunoSEQ multiplex PCR. The table shows 95,000 to 150,000 clones, with about four fifths occurring only once. The chain has TRBV5-4 and TRBJ2-5; 8 positions match TRBD1. The sequence was collected from a female donor in good health and CMV-seropositive. Sequencing was carried out using PBMCs. The DNA for the CDR3 is TGTGCCAGCAGCAAACGCGGACAGGGCTCACTCTTTAATCAAGAGACCCAGTACTTC. It is translated as CASSKRGQGSLFNQETQYF.